The 23 T cell receptor beta chains listed next were all sequenced from one sample in a study of blood T cell repertoires in COVID-19. The repertoire was sequenced with immunoSEQ multiplex PCR; TCRdb's copy has only in-frame clones and lacks some. The top ten clones hold 1.5% to 2% of a sample with 110,000 to 150,000 clones, about 90% of them seen once. The sample comprised peripheral blood. The receptors here all came from a woman in her forties or fifties with acute or convalescent COVID-19.

DNA of the CDR3: TGTGCCAGCAGCTCGACAGGGGCCTTCTATGGCTACACCTTC. It specifies CASSSTGAFYGYTF. The chain combines TRBV7-8 with TRBJ1-2, with 8 bases fitting TRBD1. Germline loops: CDR1 SGHVS, CDR2 FQNEAQ. The CDR3 loop spans 14 amino acids. V was clipped by 4 bases and J by 4 bases; unmatched bases: 5.

The chain is built from TRBV5-1 and TRBJ1-6; the match to TRBD1 covers 9 bases. V lost 4 bases and J lost 9; bases outside the gene matches: 8. This CDR3 has 15 residues. Germline V gene data show CDR1 as SGHRS and CDR2 as YFSETQ. CDR3 region: CASSQDRGGGSPLHF. CDR3 nucleotide sequence: TGCGCCAGCAGCCAGGACAGGGGTGGTGGTTCACCCCTCCACTTT.

The V call is TRBV19, the J call TRBJ1-1, with 8 positions matching TRBD1. The germline gives CDR1 LNHDA, CDR2 SQIVND (reference sequence). The CDR3 runs to 13 residues. V was pared by 6 bases and J by 5 bases, with 5 bases of the junction left unmatched. The DNA of the CDR3 is TGTGCCAGTAGCCTAACAGGGGGAACTGAAGCTTTCTTT. It specifies CASSLTGGTEAFF.

Remarks on this clone: One end of the junction varies from germline; a read error may be responsible. The chain joins TRBV3-1 (or the pseudogene TRBV3-2) to TRBJ1-1; no reliable D call. CDR3 length: 12 residues. Germline V gives CDR1 LGHDT, CDR2 YNNKEL (reference sequence). CDR3 protein: CASSQVDTHLCF. In nucleotides, the CDR3 is TGTGCCAGCAGCCAAGTCGACACACACCTGTGCTTT.

In its sample, this clone was seen once. J is TRBJ2-5 and V is TRBV7-9; D ambiguous. V dropped 0 bases and J dropped 2 bases, with 7 bases sitting between them. The CDR3 has 14 residues. From germline, CDR1 is SEHNR and CDR2 FQNEAQ (reference sequence). The CDR3 spells CASSLAQEQETQYF. In DNA, the CDR3 is TGTGCCAGCAGCTTAGCGCAGGAACAAGAGACCCAGTACTTC.

A single count supports this clone. The rearrangement links TRBV18 to TRBJ1-2, with D tentatively TRBD1 (5 bases). Trimming took 8 bases from V and 4 from J, leaving 20 bases between them. Germline V gene lookup returns CDR1 KGHSH and CDR2 LQKENI. The CDR3 consists of 15 residues. The CDR3 protein is CASTSPSGRVYGYTF. The CDR3 nucleotides are TGTGCCAGCACATCCCCCTCTGGCAGGGTCTATGGCTACACCTTC.

This chain connects TRBV7-9 to TRBJ1-1; TRBD1 is a possible D gene (5 bases). This CDR3 spans 14 amino acids. CDR1 is SEHNR and CDR2 is FQNEAQ in the germline V gene (reference sequence). V shed 1 base and J shed 5 bases, with 11 bases lying between them. DNA for the CDR3: TGTGCCAGCAGCTTAGGCCAGGGTGAAACTGAAGCTTTCTTT. Encoded protein: CASSLGQGETEAFF.

About this clone itself: This same CDR3 is encoded by further DNA sequences in the sample. This sequence joins TRBV7-2 and TRBJ1-5, with D possibly being TRBD1 (5 bases). Germline assignment: CDR1 SGHTA and CDR2 FQGNSA. This CDR3 has 15 amino acids. V was pared by 5 bases and J by 1 base, with 12 bases between. Here the CDR3 reads CASSPMRGSNQPQHF. The CDR3 nucleotides are TGTGCCAGCAGCCCAATGCGGGGGAGCAATCAGCCCCAGCATTTT.

This chain links TRBV5-4 with TRBJ2-1; 12 bases agree with TRBD2. The CDR3 contains 20 residues. V gave up 0 bases and J gave up 1 base; unmatched junction bases: 11. Germline-derived CDR1 and CDR2 are SGHNT and YYREEE (reference sequence). CDR3 region: CASSLGLAGVIRKSYNEQFF. CDR3 sequence (DNA): TGTGCCAGCAGCTTGGGACTAGCGGGAGTCATAAGAAAATCCTACAATGAGCAGTTCTTC.

The chain joins TRBV7-9 to TRBJ1-6; D call uncertain. Trimming took off 5 bases at V and 7 bases at J, with 15 bases between the two ends. This CDR3 region has 15 residues. CDR1 is SEHNR and CDR2 is FQNEAQ in the germline V gene (reference sequence). The chain's CDR3 is CASSPLTRENSPLHF. CDR3 in DNA: TGTGCCAGCAGCCCCCTGACACGGGAGAATTCACCCCTCCACTTT.

This rearrangement joins TRBV4-2 to TRBJ2-5, with D possibly being TRBD2 (5 bases). CDR3 length: 17 amino acids. CDR1 is LGHNA and CDR2 is YNFKEQ in the germline V gene. V lost 0 bases and J lost 1, with 15 bases in between. The CDR3 region is CASSQERHWTFQETQYF. The CDR3 DNA sequence: TGTGCCAGCAGCCAAGAACGTCACTGGACTTTCCAAGAGACCCAGTACTTC.

This sequence joins TRBV3-1 (or the pseudogene TRBV3-2) and TRBJ2-7, with TRBD2 as a possible D gene (5 bases). The ends were cut back, 2 bases at V and 3 bases at J, with 17 bases in the middle. This CDR3 is 16 amino acids long. CDR1 LGHDT and CDR2 YNNKEL come from the germline V gene (reference sequence). CDR3 in DNA: TGTGCCAGCAGCCAACTGACTACTACCACACTCTACGAGCAGTACTTC. Residues: CASSQLTTTTLYEQYF.

The rearrangement uses TRBV15 and TRBJ1-5, with D hard to call. CDR1 and CDR2 from the germline V gene are LNHNV and YYDKDF (reference sequence). CDR3 length: 15 amino acids. The V gene lost 0 bases and the J gene lost 0 bases, with 6 bases spanning the gap. The DNA of the CDR3 is TGTGCCACCAGCAGAGATGGCGGTAGCAATCAGCCCCAGCATTTT. It specifies CATSRDGGSNQPQHF.

This clone was seen only once. The chain couples TRBV11-2 to TRBJ1-2; 8 bases map to TRBD1. V was pared by 3 bases and J by 6 bases, with 3 bases of the junction left unmatched. This CDR3 region has 13 residues. Germline CDR1 reads SGHAT; CDR2 reads FQNNGV. CDR3 residues: CASSLGQVDGYTF. The CDR3 DNA reads TGTGCCAGCAGCTTGGGACAGGTAGATGGCTACACCTTC. Full variable domain (rest looked up from reference TRBV11-2 and TRBJ1-2): EAGVAQSPRYKIIEKRQSVAFWCNPISGHATLYWYQQILGQGPKLLIQFQNNGVVDDSQLPKDRFSAERLKGVDSTLKIQPAKLEDSAVYLCASSLGQVDGYTFGSGTRLTVV.

This chain joins TRBV6-5 and TRBJ1-1, with a tentative D call TRBD1 (6 bases). CDR1 is MNHEY, CDR2 SVGAGI, per germline. This CDR3 is 14 amino acids long. Between the trimmed V and J ends, which lost 6 bases and 4 bases, there was a span of 15 bases. The CDR3 loop is CASSQTGIGTEAFF. CDR3 bases: TGTGCCAGCAGCCAAACAGGGATTGGCACTGAAGCTTTCTTT.

This chain links TRBV15 with TRBJ1-2; perhaps TRBD1 as D (5 bases). Trimming left V 4 bases short and J 2 bases short, with 23 bases between. The CDR3 is 18 amino acids. In germline, CDR1 is LNHNV, CDR2 YYDKDF (reference sequence). CDR3 nucleotide sequence: TGTGCCACCAGCAAGATATTGACAGATTCCTTGGTCAACTATGGCTACACCTTC. It is translated as CATSKILTDSLVNYGYTF.

In its sample, this clone was seen once. The CDR3 bases are TGTGCCAGCAGCGCCAGACTAGCGGGGGGCGCAAACACCGGGGAGCTGTTTTTT. Translation gives CASSARLAGGANTGELFF. This chain uses TRBV11-2 with TRBJ2-2, with TRBD2 matching over 13 bases. Germline V gene data show CDR1 as SGHAT and CDR2 as FQNNGV. The CDR3 is 18 amino acids. The J segment lost 2 bases and the V segment lost 5 bases, leaving 8 bases of the junction unmatched.

This chain joins TRBV19 and TRBJ1-1; weak D call: TRBD1 (5 bases). The V end was cut by 6 bases, the J end by 0 bases, with 11 bases between. CDR1 LNHDA and CDR2 SQIVND come from the germline V gene (reference sequence). This CDR3 is 14 amino acids long. Here the CDR3 reads CASSQTAMNTEAFF. The CDR3 DNA sequence: TGTGCCAGTAGCCAGACAGCAATGAACACTGAAGCTTTCTTT.

This clone appeared once. The V and J genes are TRBV5-1 and TRBJ2-3; 12 bases match TRBD2. CDR1 SGHRS and CDR2 YFSETQ come from the germline V gene. This CDR3 spans 15 amino acids. Losses at the gene ends were 3 bases for V and 4 bases for J; bases not matched to a gene: 3. This CDR3 reads CASSWTSGKADTQYF. As DNA, the CDR3 is TGCGCCAGCAGCTGGACTAGCGGGAAGGCAGATACGCAGTATTTT.

This clone was picked up one time. The chain has TRBV9 and TRBJ2-1, with 14 bases identical to TRBD2. V shed 3 bases, J shed 4 bases, and the junction held 6 bases outside the gene matches. The CDR3 sequence is 17 residues long. Germline V lookup: CDR1 SGDLS, CDR2 YYNGEE. The CDR3 region is CASSATSGGAGYNEQFF. The CDR3 DNA follows: TGTGCCAGCAGCGCGACTAGCGGGGGGGCTGGGTACAATGAGCAGTTCTTC. Full variable domain (rest looked up from reference TRBV9 and TRBJ2-1): DSGVTQTPKHLITATGQRVTLRCSPRSGDLSVYWYQQSLDQGLQFLIQYYNGEERAKGNILERFSAQQFPDLHSELNLSSLELGDSALYFCASSATSGGAGYNEQFFGPGTRLTVL.

The chain employs TRBV7-9 and TRBJ2-7, with D perhaps TRBD1 (6 bases). Trimming took 1 base from V and 4 from J, leaving 14 bases between them. Germline CDR1 reads SEHNR; CDR2 reads FQNEAQ (reference sequence). CDR3 length: 15 residues. Here the CDR3 DNA reads TGTGCCAGCAGCTTAGATCCGAGAAGGGGGTACGAGCAGTACTTC. This encodes CASSLDPRRGYEQYF. Using reference TRBV7-9 and TRBJ2-7 for the parts outside the CDR3, the full variable domain is DTGVSQNPRHKITKRGQNVTFRCDPISEHNRLYWYRQTLGQGPEFLTYFQNEAQLEKSRLLSDRFSAERPKGSFSTLEIQRTEQGDSAMYLCASSLDPRRGYEQYFGPGTRLTVT.

The rearrangement joins TRBV9 to TRBJ2-5, with 10 bases matching TRBD1. Germline V gene data show CDR1 as SGDLS and CDR2 as YYNGEE. The CDR3 length is 16 residues. The ends lost 6 bases at V and 4 bases at J; junction bases unmatched: 12. In nucleotides, the CDR3 is TGTGCCAGCACCCCTGGTGGGACAGGGGCCCTAGAGACCCAGTACTTC. This sequence encodes CASTPGGTGALETQYF.

There are a few counts of this clone. The chain employs TRBV27 and TRBJ2-2, with TRBD1 as a possible D gene (5 bases). This CDR3 contains 17 residues. The V end lost 0 bases, the J end lost 5 bases, and 16 bases lay between the germline ends. The germline gives CDR1 MNHEY, CDR2 SMNVEV (reference sequence). The CDR3 here is CASSLSSSQGWTGELFF. The CDR3 DNA sequence: TGTGCCAGCAGTTTATCGAGTAGCCAGGGTTGGACCGGGGAGCTGTTTTTT.